The entry that follows covers one T cell receptor beta chain sequence. This sample is drawn from a study of blood T cell repertoires in COVID-19. Overall study context: Both acute and convalescent COVID-19 samples were obtained from the United States, Italy and Spain.

Data came from immunoSEQ multiplex PCR; TCRdb stores just in-frame clones and leaves some out. The table records approximately 35,000 clones, 75% to 90% of them present only once. The germline V gene encodes CDR1 SGHDN and CDR2 FVKESK. CDR3 length: 14 residues. The junction had 1 base not matched to a gene; V was cut back by 1 base and J by 7 bases. The gene calls are TRBV14 and TRBJ1-6; 7 bases fit TRBD1. Sequencing input: peripheral blood. This sequence was found in a man aged 55 to 70 with active COVID-19. The CDR3 DNA sequence: TGTGCCAGCAGCCAAGTCAGGGGGAATTCACCCCTCCACTTT. Amino acids: CASSQVRGNSPLHF.